There are a few counts of the clone carrying this T cell receptor beta chain. Per germline, CDR1 ENHRY and CDR2 SYGVKD. The CDR3 sequence is 15 residues long. The V and J ends lost 2 bases and 1 base, in that order; junction bases with no gene match: 1. The protocol was immunoSEQ multiplex PCR, while the TCRdb copy is restricted to in-frame clones and leaves out a portion. The sample comprises 3,500 to 5,000 clones, over 75% of which are singletons, and about a tenth rests with the top ten. The data were taken from a study of immune evolution from preneoplasia to lung adenocarcinoma. Patient tissue came from resections in Japan or China, 2014–2017. Two lung cancer pathologists independently confirmed each histologic diagnosis.

The chain joins TRBV10-3 to TRBJ2-7; 11 bases map to TRBD2. Sequenced input: FFPE adjacent normal lung tissue. The receptor was derived from a person aged 55 to 79 with lung adenocarcinoma. CDR3 nucleotide sequence: TGTGCCATCAGTGAGGGGACTAGCGGTTCCTACGAGCAGTACTTC. This encodes CAISEGTSGSYEQYF.